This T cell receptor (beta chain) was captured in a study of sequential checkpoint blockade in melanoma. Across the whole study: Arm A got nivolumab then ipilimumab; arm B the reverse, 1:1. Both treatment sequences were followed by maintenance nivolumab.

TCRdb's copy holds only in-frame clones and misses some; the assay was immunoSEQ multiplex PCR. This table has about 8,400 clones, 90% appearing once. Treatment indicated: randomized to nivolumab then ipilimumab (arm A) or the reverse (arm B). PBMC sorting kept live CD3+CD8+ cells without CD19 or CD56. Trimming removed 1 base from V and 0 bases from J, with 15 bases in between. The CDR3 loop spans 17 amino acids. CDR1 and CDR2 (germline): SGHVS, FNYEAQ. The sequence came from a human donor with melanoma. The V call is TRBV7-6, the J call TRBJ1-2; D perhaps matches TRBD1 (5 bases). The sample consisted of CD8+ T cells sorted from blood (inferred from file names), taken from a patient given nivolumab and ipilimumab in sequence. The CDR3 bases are TGTGCCAGCAGCTTAGGGGAGGGGCAAGTTGCTAACTATGGCTACACCTTC. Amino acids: CASSLGEGQVANYGYTF.